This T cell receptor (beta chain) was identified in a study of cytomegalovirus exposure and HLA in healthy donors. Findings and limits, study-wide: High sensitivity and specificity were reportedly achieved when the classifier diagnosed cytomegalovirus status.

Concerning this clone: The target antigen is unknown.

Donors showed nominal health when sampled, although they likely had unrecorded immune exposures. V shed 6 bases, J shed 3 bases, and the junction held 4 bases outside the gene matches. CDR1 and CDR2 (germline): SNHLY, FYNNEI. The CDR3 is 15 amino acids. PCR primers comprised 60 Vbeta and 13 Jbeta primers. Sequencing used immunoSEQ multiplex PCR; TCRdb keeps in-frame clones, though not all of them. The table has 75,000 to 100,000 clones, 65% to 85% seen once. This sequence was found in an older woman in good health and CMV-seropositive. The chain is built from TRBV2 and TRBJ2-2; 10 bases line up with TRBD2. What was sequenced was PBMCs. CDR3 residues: CASRPLAGHTGELFF. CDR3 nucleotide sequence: TGTGCCAGCAGACCACTAGCGGGACACACCGGGGAGCTGTTTTTT.